Listed below are T cell receptor beta chains from one sample, sequenced in a study of identical twins. A single record per CDR3 protein comes from TCRdb applying MiXCR to the 5' RACE reads. Of 450,000 or so distinct CDR3 sequences in the sample, 20% to 30% were seen once. The sample was also reused in another study, on T cells expressing NK-cell markers.

Sequencing was carried out using CD4+ T cells sorted from blood. The receptors were gathered from a woman aged 18-29 years in good health. The CDR3 runs from the conserved cysteine through the conserved F or W. The D gene is left open where the match is weak. Not all rows give a size; the values are once, few, many and, for expanded clones, a class.

clone_size j_call d_call v_call cdr3_nt cdr3_aa
few TRBJ1-1 NA TRBV5-1 TGCGCCAGCAGCTCCGCACGGACAGCGAACACTGAAGCTTTCTTT CASSSARTANTEAFF
many TRBJ1-3 TRBD1 TRBV12-3/TRBV12-4 TGTGCCAGCAGGGGGACAGGCTCTGGAAACACCATATATTTT CASRGTGSGNTIYF
NA TRBJ2-7 NA TRBV5-1 TGCGCCAGTCAGCTTAATGTTGGGACAATGTACGAGCAGTACTTC CASQLNVGTMYEQYF
NA TRBJ1-5 NA TRBV18 TGTGCCAGCTCCGCGTCGGGAGGGGGGTCTGGGGGCAATCAGCCCCAGCATTTT CASSASGGGSGGNQPQHF
NA TRBJ2-3 TRBD2 TRBV6-1 TGTGCCAGCAGGACTAGCGGGAGGGCCGGTACGCAGTATTTT CASRTSGRAGTQYF
NA TRBJ2-7 TRBD2 TRBV7-2 TGTGCCAGCAGCCCCTGGACTAGCCTTAACTACGAGCAGTACTTC CASSPWTSLNYEQYF
NA TRBJ2-3 TRBD2 TRBV12-3/TRBV12-4 TGTGCCAGCAGTCCCGCGGTAGCGGGGGGGCTAATTGCAGATACGCAGTATTTT CASSPAVAGGLIADTQYF
few TRBJ2-1 TRBD2 TRBV6-2/TRBV6-3 TGTGCCAGCAGCCCATTGACTAGCGGGAATTACAATGAGCAGTTCTTC CASSPLTSGNYNEQFF
NA TRBJ2-4 TRBD2 TRBV20-1 TGCAGTGCTAGTAAATTGGCGGGAGCGGGAGATGGAAACATTCAGTACTTC CSASKLAGAGDGNIQYF
few TRBJ2-7 NA TRBV6-2/TRBV6-3 TGTGCCAGCAGTTACTCATGGGGCGAGCAGTACTTC CASSYSWGEQYF
few TRBJ2-3 TRBD2 TRBV6-1 TGTGCCAGCAGTCTGACTAGCGGGAGGGTAGATACGCAGTATTTT CASSLTSGRVDTQYF
NA TRBJ2-7 NA TRBV18 TGTGCCAGCTCCGGGGGACGGCCCCTTTACCAGCAGTACTTC CASSGGRPLYQQYF
few TRBJ1-2 TRBD1 TRBV11-2 TGTGCCAGCAGCTTAGATTGGGACAGAGGGCCCGACTTCTATGGCTACACCTTC CASSLDWDRGPDFYGYTF
NA TRBJ2-5 TRBD2 TRBV5-1 TGCGCCAGCAGCACCGGGACTAGCGGGAGAAGCTCCCAAGAGACCCAGTACTTC CASSTGTSGRSSQETQYF
NA TRBJ2-3 NA TRBV6-2/TRBV6-3 TGTGCCAGCGGCGATAGCTCAAGGGAAGATACGCAGTATTTT CASGDSSREDTQYF
NA TRBJ2-1 NA TRBV3-1 TGTGCCAGCAGCCAAGCAAACCGGGCCTTAAACTACAATGAGCAGTTCTTC CASSQANRALNYNEQFF
many TRBJ1-2 NA TRBV5-1 TGCGCCAGCAGCTTGGGACAAGTTTATGGCTACACCTTC CASSLGQVYGYTF
NA TRBJ1-1 NA TRBV2 TGTGCCAGCAGCATCGAAAGGAGGTCCGGCGGTGAAGCTTTCTTT CASSIERRSGGEAFF
few TRBJ2-2 TRBD2 TRBV7-2 TGTGCCAGCAGCTTATTGCCTAGCGGGATGCACGGGGAGCTGTTTTTT CASSLLPSGMHGELFF
NA TRBJ2-1 TRBD2 TRBV3-1 TGTGCCAGCAGCCAAGGTACCGGGACTAGCGGATACAATGAGCAGTTCTTC CASSQGTGTSGYNEQFF
few TRBJ1-2 NA TRBV11-2 TGTGTGGTACAGTCCTATGGCTACACCTTC CVVQSYGYTF
few TRBJ1-5 NA TRBV4-3 TGCGCCAGCAGCCAAGAAGCAGGGAGCAATCAGCCCCAGCATTTT CASSQEAGSNQPQHF
NA TRBJ2-1 NA TRBV20-1 TGCAGTGCTAAGAGGGGGGTCGACAATGAGCAGTTCTTC CSAKRGVDNEQFF
few TRBJ2-7 TRBD1 TRBV20-1 TGCAGTGCTGCGGGACAGGCCTTCTACGAGCAGTACTTC CSAAGQAFYEQYF
NA TRBJ2-6 TRBD2 TRBV7-2 TGTGCCAGCAGCGTAGCGGGACGCCTCTCTGGGGCCAACGTCCTGACTTTC CASSVAGRLSGANVLTF
NA TRBJ2-7 TRBD2 TRBV3-1 TGTGCCAGCAGCCAAGAAGGTGGCGGGAGATCCTACGAGCAGTACTTC CASSQEGGGRSYEQYF
NA TRBJ2-1 TRBD2 TRBV5-1 TGCGCCAGCAGCACAGGACTAGCGGGGAATGAGCAGTTCTTC CASSTGLAGNEQFF
few TRBJ2-7 NA TRBV5-1 TGCGCCAGCAGCTTGGTTCCAGGGGGAGGCGAGCAGTACTTC CASSLVPGGGEQYF
NA TRBJ2-7 NA TRBV19 TGTGCCAGTAGTAAGAATAGGGGAGAGGGGGAGTACTTC CASSKNRGEGEYF
NA TRBJ2-1 TRBD1 TRBV12-5 TGTGCTAGTGGGCGGACAGGGGGGAACAATGAGCAGTTCTTC CASGRTGGNNEQFF
NA TRBJ1-6 NA TRBV10-2 TGCGCCAGCAAAGGACAGACAAATTCACCCCTCCACTTT CASKGQTNSPLHF
NA TRBJ2-5 NA TRBV20-1 TGCAGTGCTAGAGGGGGGCGGGAGATGGAGACCCAGTACTTC CSARGGREMETQYF
many TRBJ2-5 TRBD2 TRBV7-7 TGTGCTAGTGCGGGGGGGCACCAAGAGACCCAGTACTTC CASAGGHQETQYF
few TRBJ2-4 NA TRBV9 TGTGCCAGCAGCGTCGGGATAGAAAACATTCAGTACTTC CASSVGIENIQYF
NA TRBJ2-3 NA TRBV2 TGTGCCAGCAGTCTCTCGGGAGTGAGGACAGATACGCAGTATTTT CASSLSGVRTDTQYF